The clone carrying this T cell receptor (beta chain) was seen just once. Trimming removed 1 base from V and 4 bases from J; junction bases left unmatched: 3. The CDR3 is 15 amino acids. CDR1 and CDR2 from the germline V gene are SGDLS and YYNGEE. Per the authors' pipeline: Reference gene primer amplification yielded estimated nucleated cell counts. Clones were read by immunoSEQ multiplex PCR, and TCRdb kept only the in-frame ones, dropping some. The D gene and trimming were derived from the DNA, and the V and J assignments and clone size from that table. The sample carries about 190,000 clones, 86% recorded once. These data belong to a study of blood T cell repertoires in COVID-19. Study summary: Sites in the United States, Italy and Spain provided acute and convalescent COVID-19 samples. T cells, B-cell-depleted T cells, or PBMCs provided the cDNA or gDNA that served as material.

The chain recombines TRBV9 with TRBJ2-1; the match to TRBD2 covers 9 bases. The clonotype originates from a woman aged 25 to 39 with active or convalescent COVID-19. Sample: peripheral blood. CDR3 in amino acids: CASSVRLAGYNEQFF. DNA for the CDR3: TGTGCCAGCAGCGTAAGGCTAGCGGGATACAATGAGCAGTTCTTC.